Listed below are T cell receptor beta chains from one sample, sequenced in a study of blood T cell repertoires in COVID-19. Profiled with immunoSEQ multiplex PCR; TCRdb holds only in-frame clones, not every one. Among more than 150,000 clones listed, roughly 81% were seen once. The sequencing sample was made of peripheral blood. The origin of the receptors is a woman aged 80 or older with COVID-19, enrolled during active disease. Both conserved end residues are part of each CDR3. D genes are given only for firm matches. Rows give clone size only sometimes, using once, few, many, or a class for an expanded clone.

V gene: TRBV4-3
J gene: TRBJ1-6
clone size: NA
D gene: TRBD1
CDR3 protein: CASSLDRVGSPLHF
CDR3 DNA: TGCGCCAGCAGCCTAGACAGGGTAGGCTCACCCCTCCACTTT

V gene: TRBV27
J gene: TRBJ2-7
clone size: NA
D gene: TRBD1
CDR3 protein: CASSLSRDRSYEQYF
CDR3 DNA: TGTGCCAGCAGTTTATCCCGGGACAGATCCTACGAGCAGTACTTC

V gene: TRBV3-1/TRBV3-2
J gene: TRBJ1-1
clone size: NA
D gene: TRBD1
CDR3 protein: CASSPIWGTGVDPNTEAFF
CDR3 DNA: TGTGCCAGCAGCCCCATATGGGGGACAGGGGTCGATCCGAACACTGAAGCTTTCTTT

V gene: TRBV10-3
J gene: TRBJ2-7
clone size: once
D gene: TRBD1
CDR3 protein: CAISELGQGYEQYF
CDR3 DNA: TGTGCCATCAGTGAACTGGGACAGGGATACGAGCAGTACTTC

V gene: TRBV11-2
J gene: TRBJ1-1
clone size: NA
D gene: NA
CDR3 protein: CASSLKSVWAKAFF
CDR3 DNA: TGTGCCAGCAGCTTAAAATCCGTGTGGGCGAAAGCTTTCTTT

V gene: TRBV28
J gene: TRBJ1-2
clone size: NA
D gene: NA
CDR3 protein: CASSLLGLGYGYTF
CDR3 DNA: TGTGCCAGCAGTTTGTTGGGGCTAGGATATGGCTACACCTTC

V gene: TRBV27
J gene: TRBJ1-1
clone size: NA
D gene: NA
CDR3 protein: CASSLFPDSAPEAFF
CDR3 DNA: TGTGCCAGCAGTTTATTCCCGGACAGTGCACCTGAAGCTTTCTTT

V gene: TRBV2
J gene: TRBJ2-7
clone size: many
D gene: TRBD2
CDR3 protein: CASSSGLAGVEQYF
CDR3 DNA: TGTGCCAGCAGCTCGGGACTAGCGGGGGTCGAGCAGTACTTC

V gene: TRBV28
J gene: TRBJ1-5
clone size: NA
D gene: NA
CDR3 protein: CASSLGTGSNQPQHF
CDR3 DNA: TGTGCCAGCAGTTTAGGCACAGGGAGCAATCAGCCCCAGCATTTT

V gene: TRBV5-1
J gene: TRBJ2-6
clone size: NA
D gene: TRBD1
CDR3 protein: CASKPGQGFSGANVLTF
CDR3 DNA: TGCGCCAGCAAACCGGGACAGGGGTTTTCTGGGGCCAACGTCCTGACTTTC

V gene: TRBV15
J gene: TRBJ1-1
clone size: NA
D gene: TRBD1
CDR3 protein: CATSRDSTGVGTEAFF
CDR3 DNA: TGTGCCACCAGCAGAGATTCCACAGGGGTTGGCACTGAAGCTTTCTTT

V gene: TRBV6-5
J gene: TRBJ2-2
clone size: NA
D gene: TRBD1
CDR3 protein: CASRGQGRVPGELFF
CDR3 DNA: TGTGCCAGCAGGGGACAGGGGCGGGTACCCGGGGAGCTGTTTTTT

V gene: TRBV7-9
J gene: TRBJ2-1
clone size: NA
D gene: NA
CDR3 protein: CASSSGNEQFF
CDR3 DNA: TGTGCCAGCAGCTCGGGTAATGAGCAGTTCTTC

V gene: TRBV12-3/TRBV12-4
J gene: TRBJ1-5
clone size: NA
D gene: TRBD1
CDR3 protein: CASRGTGYQPQHF
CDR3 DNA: TGTGCCAGCAGGGGGACAGGGTATCAGCCCCAGCATTTT

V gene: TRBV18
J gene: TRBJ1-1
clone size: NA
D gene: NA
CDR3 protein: CASSRGTIPTEAFF
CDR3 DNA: TGTGCCAGCTCACGTGGGACAATCCCCACTGAAGCTTTCTTT

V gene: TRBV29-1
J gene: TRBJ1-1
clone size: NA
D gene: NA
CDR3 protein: CSARLPTMNTEAFF
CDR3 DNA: TGCAGCGCCCGACTGCCTACTATGAACACTGAAGCTTTCTTT

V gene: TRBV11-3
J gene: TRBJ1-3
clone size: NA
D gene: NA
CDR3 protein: CASSARFGNTIYF
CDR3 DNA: TGTGCCAGCAGCGCGCGGTTTGGAAACACCATATATTTT

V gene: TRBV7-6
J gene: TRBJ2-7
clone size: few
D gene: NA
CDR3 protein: CASSLTVSSYEQYF
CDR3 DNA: TGTGCCAGCAGCCTGACAGTTAGCTCCTACGAGCAGTACTTC

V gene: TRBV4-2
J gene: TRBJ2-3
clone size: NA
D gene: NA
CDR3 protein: CASSHVSSSTDTQYF
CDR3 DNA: TGTGCCAGCAGCCACGTGTCGAGTTCCACAGATACGCAGTATTTT

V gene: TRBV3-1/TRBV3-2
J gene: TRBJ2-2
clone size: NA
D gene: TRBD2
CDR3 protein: CASSQVSLRSGRIGELFF
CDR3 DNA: TGTGCCAGCAGCCAAGTTTCATTGAGGAGCGGGAGGATCGGGGAGCTGTTTTTT

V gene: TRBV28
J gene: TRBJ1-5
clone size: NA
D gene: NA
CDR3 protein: CASSLGGSSNQPQHF
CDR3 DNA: TGTGCCAGCAGCCTCGGGGGGTCTAGCAATCAGCCCCAGCATTTT

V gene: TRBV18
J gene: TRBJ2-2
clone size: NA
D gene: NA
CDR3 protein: CASSPSVGPHTGELFF
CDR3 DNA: TGTGCCAGCTCACCCTCGGTTGGTCCTCACACCGGGGAGCTGTTTTTT

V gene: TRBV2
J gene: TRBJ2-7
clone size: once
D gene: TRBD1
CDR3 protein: CASSRDRSYEQYF
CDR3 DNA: TGTGCCAGCAGCCGGGACAGGTCCTACGAGCAGTACTTC

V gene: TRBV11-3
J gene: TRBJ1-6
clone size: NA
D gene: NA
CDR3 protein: CASSFSCSPLHF
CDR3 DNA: TGTGCCAGCAGCTTTTCGTGTTCACCCCTCCACTTT

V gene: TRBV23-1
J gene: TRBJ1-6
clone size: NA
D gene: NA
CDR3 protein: CASLALPSSYNSPLHF
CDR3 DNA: TGCGCCAGCCTCGCGCTTCCGAGCTCCTATAATTCACCCCTCCACTTT

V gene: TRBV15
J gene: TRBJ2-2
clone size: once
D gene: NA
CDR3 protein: CATRPRSGAGELFF
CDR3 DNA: TGTGCCACCAGACCAAGGTCGGGGGCCGGGGAGCTGTTTTTT

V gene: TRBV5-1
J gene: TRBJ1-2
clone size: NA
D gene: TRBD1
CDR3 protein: CASSSHAGGAGYGYTF
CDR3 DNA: TGCGCCAGCAGCTCGCACGCAGGGGGAGCGGGTTATGGCTACACCTTC

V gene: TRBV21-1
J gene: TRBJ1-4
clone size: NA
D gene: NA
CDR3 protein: CASSKVRRDKLFF
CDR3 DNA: TGTGCCAGCAGCAAAGTTAGGAGGGACAAACTGTTTTTT

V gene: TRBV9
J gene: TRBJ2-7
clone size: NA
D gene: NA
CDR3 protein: CASSPDTSSYEQYF
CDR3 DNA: TGTGCCAGCAGCCCTGACACGAGCTCCTACGAGCAGTACTTC

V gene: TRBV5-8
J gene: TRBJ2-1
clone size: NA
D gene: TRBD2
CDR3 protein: CASSLTSADEQFF
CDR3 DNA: TGTGCCAGCAGCTTGACTAGCGCGGATGAGCAGTTCTTC

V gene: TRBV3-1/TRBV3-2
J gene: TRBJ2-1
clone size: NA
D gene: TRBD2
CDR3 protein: CASSHTTPEGLADSYNEQFF
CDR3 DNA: TGTGCCAGCAGCCATACTACCCCGGAAGGACTAGCGGACTCCTACAATGAGCAGTTCTTC

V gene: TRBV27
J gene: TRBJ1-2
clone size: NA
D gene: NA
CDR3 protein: CASRPGQGLYGYTF
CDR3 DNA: TGTGCCAGCAGACCAGGGCAGGGTTTGTATGGCTACACCTTC

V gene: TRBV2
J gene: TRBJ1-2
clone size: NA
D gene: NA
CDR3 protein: CASSTTESDGYTF
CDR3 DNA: TGTGCCAGCAGCACAACAGAGTCTGATGGCTACACCTTC